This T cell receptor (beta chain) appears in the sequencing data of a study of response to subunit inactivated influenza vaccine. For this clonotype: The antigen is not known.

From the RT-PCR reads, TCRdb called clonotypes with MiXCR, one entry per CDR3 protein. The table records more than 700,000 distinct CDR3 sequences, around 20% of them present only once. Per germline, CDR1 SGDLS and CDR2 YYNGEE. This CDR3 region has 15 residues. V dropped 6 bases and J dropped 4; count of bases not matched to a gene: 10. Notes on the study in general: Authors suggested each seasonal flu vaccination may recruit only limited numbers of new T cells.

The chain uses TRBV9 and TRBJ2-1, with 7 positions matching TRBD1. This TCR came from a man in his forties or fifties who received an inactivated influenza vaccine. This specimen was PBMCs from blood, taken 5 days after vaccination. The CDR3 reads CASNPGQPTYNEQFF. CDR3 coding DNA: TGTGCCAGCAACCCGGGACAGCCAACATACAATGAGCAGTTCTTC.